Listed below are T cell receptor beta chains from one sample, sequenced in a study of cytotoxic CD8 clonotypes in ibrutinib-treated CLL. This table comes from immunoSEQ multiplex PCR, and its TCRdb copy is limited to in-frame clones, with some not included. The sample consists of about 45,000 clones, 65% of them appearing once. The material sequenced was PBMCs, taken after 24 months of ibrutinib treatment. The receptor set was obtained from a human donor with chronic lymphocytic leukemia. Each CDR3 is given with its conserved first and last residue. D genes are given only for firm matches. Clone size is stated in some rows and not others, as once, few, many or a class when expanded.

v_gene: TRBV19; d_gene: NA; abundance: few; j_gene: TRBJ1-4; CDR3aa: CASSAARGTNEKLFF; CDR3nt: TGTGCCAGTAGTGCCGCCAGGGGCACTAATGAAAAACTGTTTTTT
v_gene: TRBV6-1; d_gene: NA; abundance: NA; j_gene: TRBJ1-5; CDR3aa: CASSPSGGANQPQHF; CDR3nt: TGTGCCAGCAGTCCTTCCGGAGGGGCGAATCAGCCCCAGCATTTT
v_gene: TRBV6-5; d_gene: NA; abundance: NA; j_gene: TRBJ2-4; CDR3aa: CASSSSLPKNIQYF; CDR3nt: TGTGCCAGCAGTTCTTCACTACCCAAAAACATTCAGTACTTC
v_gene: TRBV14; d_gene: NA; abundance: NA; j_gene: TRBJ2-7; CDR3aa: CASTRQGPPYEQYF; CDR3nt: TGTGCCAGCACCCGGCAGGGTCCCCCCTACGAGCAGTACTTC
v_gene: TRBV4-2; d_gene: NA; abundance: NA; j_gene: TRBJ2-3; CDR3aa: CASSHLTSTDTQYF; CDR3nt: TGTGCCAGCAGCCACCTCACGAGCACAGATACGCAGTATTTT
v_gene: TRBV7-3; d_gene: NA; abundance: NA; j_gene: TRBJ1-2; CDR3aa: CASSLGPTYGYTF; CDR3nt: TGTGCCAGCAGCTTAGGTCCTACGTATGGCTACACCTTC
v_gene: TRBV7-2; d_gene: NA; abundance: once; j_gene: TRBJ2-7; CDR3aa: CASSSTTGTSYEQYF; CDR3nt: TGTGCCAGCAGCTCAACAACCGGGACGTCCTACGAGCAGTACTTC
v_gene: TRBV19; d_gene: TRBD1; abundance: NA; j_gene: TRBJ1-1; CDR3aa: CASKNRGTSEAFF; CDR3nt: TGTGCCAGTAAGAACAGGGGTACGAGTGAAGCTTTCTTT
v_gene: TRBV5-1; d_gene: TRBD1; abundance: NA; j_gene: TRBJ2-2; CDR3aa: CASRKGQDTGELFF; CDR3nt: TGCGCCAGCAGGAAGGGACAGGACACCGGGGAGCTGTTTTTT
v_gene: TRBV18; d_gene: NA; abundance: NA; j_gene: TRBJ1-1; CDR3aa: CASSPREVGITEAFF; CDR3nt: TGTGCCAGCTCACCACGTGAAGTGGGGATCACTGAAGCTTTCTTT
v_gene: TRBV2; d_gene: TRBD2; abundance: once; j_gene: TRBJ2-1; CDR3aa: CASRTGLAGVNEQFF; CDR3nt: TGTGCCAGCAGGACCGGACTAGCGGGAGTCAATGAGCAGTTCTTC
v_gene: TRBV7-3; d_gene: NA; abundance: few; j_gene: TRBJ2-7; CDR3aa: CASSGMGQGQQYF; CDR3nt: TGTGCCAGCAGCGGAATGGGCCAGGGACAGCAGTACTTC
v_gene: TRBV5-1; d_gene: NA; abundance: NA; j_gene: TRBJ2-1; CDR3aa: CASSLARVYNEQFF; CDR3nt: TGCGCCAGCAGCTTGGCTAGGGTTTACAATGAGCAGTTCTTC
v_gene: TRBV28; d_gene: TRBD1; abundance: NA; j_gene: TRBJ2-7; CDR3aa: CASSPTRGQGARRSEQYF; CDR3nt: TGTGCCAGCAGTCCCACACGAGGACAGGGCGCCCGGCGGTCCGAGCAGTACTTC
v_gene: TRBV5-4; d_gene: NA; abundance: once; j_gene: TRBJ1-3; CDR3aa: CASSLNIGGNTIYF; CDR3nt: TGTGCCAGCAGCTTAAACATCGGTGGAAACACCATATATTTT
v_gene: TRBV5-1; d_gene: TRBD1; abundance: once; j_gene: TRBJ2-7; CDR3aa: CASSLTGAYGPSYEQYF; CDR3nt: TGCGCCAGCAGCTTGACAGGGGCCTACGGGCCTTCCTACGAGCAGTACTTC
v_gene: TRBV10-3; d_gene: NA; abundance: NA; j_gene: TRBJ2-3; CDR3aa: CAITQKGPRDTQYF; CDR3nt: TGTGCCATCACCCAAAAAGGGCCACGAGATACGCAGTATTTT
v_gene: TRBV5-6; d_gene: NA; abundance: NA; j_gene: TRBJ2-1; CDR3aa: CASSLALIFSYNEQFF; CDR3nt: TGTGCCAGCAGCTTAGCCCTTATATTCTCCTACAATGAGCAGTTCTTC
v_gene: TRBV7-2; d_gene: TRBD1; abundance: NA; j_gene: TRBJ2-2; CDR3aa: CASSGLNRGAGELFF; CDR3nt: TGTGCCAGCAGCGGACTCAACAGGGGTGCCGGGGAGCTGTTTTTT
v_gene: TRBV5-4; d_gene: NA; abundance: NA; j_gene: TRBJ1-1; CDR3aa: CASSLYGEAFF; CDR3nt: TGTGCCAGCAGCTTGTATGGTGAAGCTTTCTTT
v_gene: TRBV6-1; d_gene: NA; abundance: once; j_gene: TRBJ2-7; CDR3aa: CASTPGLLYEQYF; CDR3nt: TGTGCCAGCACTCCGGGACTCCTATACGAGCAGTACTTC
v_gene: TRBV21-1; d_gene: NA; abundance: once; j_gene: TRBJ2-7; CDR3aa: CASSKIKSRTYEQYF; CDR3nt: TGTGCCAGCAGCAAAATCAAGTCCAGGACCTACGAGCAGTACTTC
v_gene: TRBV30; d_gene: NA; abundance: NA; j_gene: TRBJ1-2; CDR3aa: CAWSVPGAGRNYGYTF; CDR3nt: TGTGCCTGGAGTGTCCCGGGGGCAGGGAGAAACTATGGCTACACCTTC